A selection of T cell receptor beta chains follows, all from one sample in a study of shared clonotypes between healthy human individuals. Profiled with immunoSEQ multiplex PCR; TCRdb holds only in-frame clones, not every one. The sample holds over 400,000 clones; roughly 95% are singletons and the top ten take approximately 0.06%. The specimen sequenced was naive CD4+ T cells sorted from blood. These receptors were obtained from a young woman in good health. CDR3s include the opening cysteine and the closing phenylalanine or tryptophan. A D gene is named only where the DNA matches it firmly. For some rows the clone size is stated as once, few or many, or as a class when expanded; others skip it.

j_call clone_size v_call d_call cdr3_nt cdr3_aa
TRBJ2-1 NA TRBV2 NA TGTGCCGGCTCATCCGGGAGTTTCGATGAGCAGTTCTTC CAGSSGSFDEQFF
TRBJ2-2 NA TRBV23-1 TRBD1 TGCGCCCACCCTCCGGAGGACAGGGGGCCCGGGGAGCTGTTTTTT CAHPPEDRGPGELFF
TRBJ2-7 NA TRBV25-1 NA TGTGCCAGCAGCGCCCGGGGGGCGGGCCGACTCTACGAGCAGTACTTC CASSARGAGRLYEQYF
TRBJ2-1 once TRBV30 TRBD2 TGTGCCTGGAGTAAACAGGGACTAGCGGGCATTAATGAGCAGTTCTTC CAWSKQGLAGINEQFF
TRBJ2-3 NA TRBV2 NA TGTGCCAGCAGTGAAGTGTGGAAAAATACGCAGTATTTT CASSEVWKNTQYF
TRBJ2-2 NA TRBV19 NA TGTGCCAGTAGTATAGCCCAGAGCACCGGGGAGCTGTTTTTT CASSIAQSTGELFF
TRBJ1-5 few TRBV19 TRBD1 TGTGCCAGTAGTGCCCGGGACAGGGGATTCCAGCCCCAGCATTTT CASSARDRGFQPQHF
TRBJ1-5 once TRBV6-1 TRBD1 TGTGCCAGCAGTGTGACAGGGGATAGCAATCAGCCCCAGCATTTT CASSVTGDSNQPQHF
TRBJ2-5 NA TRBV27 TRBD2 TGTGCCAGCAGTTTTGGGCTAGCGGGGGTAGAGACCCAGTACTTC CASSFGLAGVETQYF
TRBJ2-7 NA TRBV5-1 TRBD2 TGCGCCAGCAGCTTCGGGACTAGTATCTACGAGCAGTACTTC CASSFGTSIYEQYF
TRBJ2-7 NA TRBV5-1 TRBD1 TGCGCCAGCAGAACCGGGACAGGGAATAGTTTCTACGAGCAGTACTTC CASRTGTGNSFYEQYF
TRBJ2-2 NA TRBV28 NA TGTGCCAGCAGTTGGGCGAACACCGGGGAGCTGTTTTTT CASSWANTGELFF
TRBJ2-3 NA TRBV29-1 NA TGCAGCGTTTTTCCCTTCGGGATAGGCACAGATACGCAGTATTTT CSVFPFGIGTDTQYF
TRBJ2-2 NA TRBV5-1 NA TGCGCCAGCAGCTTATTACAGGGGAACACCGGGGAGCTGTTTTTT CASSLLQGNTGELFF
TRBJ1-2 NA TRBV19 NA TGTGCCAGTAAGCCGGAACCCTCTAACTATGGCTACACCTTC CASKPEPSNYGYTF
TRBJ2-5 NA TRBV4-1 TRBD1 TGCGCCAGCAGCGAGGGACAGCATCCCCTGCAGACCCAGTACTTC CASSEGQHPLQTQYF
TRBJ2-7 NA TRBV5-1 NA TGCGCCAGCAGCTCCCGCGACTCCGACGTGCCTTACGAGCAGTACTTC CASSSRDSDVPYEQYF
TRBJ2-1 NA TRBV30 NA TGTGCCTGGAGTGGTAGTCTCGGGCAGTTCTTC CAWSGSLGQFF
TRBJ2-2 NA TRBV7-6 NA TGTGCCAGCAGCCTACAGGGCCCGGGCACCGGGGAGCTGTTTTTT CASSLQGPGTGELFF
TRBJ2-7 NA TRBV28 TRBD1 TGTGCCAGCAGACGACAGGGGTACGAGCAGTACTTC CASRRQGYEQYF
TRBJ1-2 NA TRBV4-1 TRBD1 TGCGCCAGCAGCCGTACCGGGACAGGGGTCTATGGCTACACCTTC CASSRTGTGVYGYTF
TRBJ2-7 once TRBV19 TRBD1 TGTGCCAGTAGTTCACCTCGACAGGGGCGAGCCTACGAGCAGTACTTC CASSSPRQGRAYEQYF
TRBJ2-1 NA TRBV7-9 TRBD2 TGTGCCAGCAGCGTAGGACTAGCGGGAGCCAGTGAGCAGTTCTTC CASSVGLAGASEQFF
TRBJ2-7 NA TRBV5-1 TRBD2 TGCGCCAGCAGCAGACTAGCGGGAGGGCGTCTGGGCGAGCAGTACTTC CASSRLAGGRLGEQYF
TRBJ2-1 NA TRBV5-4 TRBD2 TGTGCCAGCAGCTTTAGCGGGGACTCCTACAATGAGCAGTTCTTC CASSFSGDSYNEQFF
TRBJ2-4 NA TRBV13 NA TGTGCCAGCAGCTCCGCGGGCAAAAACATTCAGTACTTC CASSSAGKNIQYF
TRBJ2-7 NA TRBV7-8 NA TGTGCCAACAAGAAGAGGGCAGGGTATAACTACGAGCAGTACTTC CANKKRAGYNYEQYF
TRBJ2-7 once TRBV6-6 NA TGTGCCAGCAGTTACGGCGTTGTGAGTTACGAGCAGTACTTC CASSYGVVSYEQYF
TRBJ1-5 once TRBV21-1 NA TGTGCCAGCAGCAATTTTATCCAGCATTTT CASSNFIQHF
TRBJ2-1 NA TRBV9 TRBD2 TGTGCCAGCAGCACCTTCTACGGGGGAGGGTTCTACAATGAGCAGTTCTTC CASSTFYGGGFYNEQFF
TRBJ2-3 NA TRBV29-1 NA TGCAGCGTTGAAGCGGTCTATAGGTCGGCAGATACGCAGTATTTT CSVEAVYRSADTQYF
TRBJ2-7 NA TRBV5-1 NA TGCGCCAGCACGGATCTAGCCCGCGAGCAGTACTTC CASTDLAREQYF
TRBJ1-6 NA TRBV25-1 TRBD1 TGTGCCAGCAGTGTATCACAGGGGGACTTCTCACCCCTCCACTTT CASSVSQGDFSPLHF
TRBJ2-5 NA TRBV10-1 TRBD1 TGCGCCAGCAGTCAGGGGGCAGGAGAGACCCAGTACTTC CASSQGAGETQYF
TRBJ1-2 NA TRBV27 TRBD1 TGTGCCAGCAGTCGCATATTCGGGACAGGGGGCAGGAGTGGCTACACCTTC CASSRIFGTGGRSGYTF
TRBJ2-7 NA TRBV28 NA TGTGCCAGCGCATGGGGGTGGGGCGAGCAGTACTTC CASAWGWGEQYF
TRBJ1-2 NA TRBV29-1 NA TGCAGCGTTGAAGAGAGCAACTATGGCTACACCTTC CSVEESNYGYTF
TRBJ1-4 NA TRBV29-1 TRBD1 TGCAGCGTTGCAGGGGGTCTTAATGAAAAACTGTTTTTT CSVAGGLNEKLFF
TRBJ1-1 NA TRBV15 NA TGTGCCACCAGCAGTGGGAAGAACACTGAAGCTTTCTTT CATSSGKNTEAFF
TRBJ2-5 NA TRBV5-1 NA TGCGCCAGCAGCTTTGCCCTTCGCGGGGAGACCCAGTACTTC CASSFALRGETQYF
TRBJ1-2 NA TRBV27 TRBD1 TGTGCCAGCAGTCCCGATAGGGACAGGAGCTATGGCTACACCTTC CASSPDRDRSYGYTF
TRBJ2-1 NA TRBV6-4 NA TGTGCCAGCAGTCTAACCAACAGTAATGAGCAGTTCTTC CASSLTNSNEQFF
TRBJ1-1 once TRBV18 TRBD1 TGTGCCAGCTCACGAAATCGGACAGGGAGGAACACTGAAGCTTTCTTT CASSRNRTGRNTEAFF
TRBJ2-7 NA TRBV13 TRBD1 TGTGCCAGCAGCCGCGGCGGGACAGGGCCTTACGAGCAGTACTTC CASSRGGTGPYEQYF
TRBJ1-5 NA TRBV6-1 NA TGTGCCAGCCTAGGTTATGTGTCACTCAATCAGCCCCAGCATTTT CASLGYVSLNQPQHF